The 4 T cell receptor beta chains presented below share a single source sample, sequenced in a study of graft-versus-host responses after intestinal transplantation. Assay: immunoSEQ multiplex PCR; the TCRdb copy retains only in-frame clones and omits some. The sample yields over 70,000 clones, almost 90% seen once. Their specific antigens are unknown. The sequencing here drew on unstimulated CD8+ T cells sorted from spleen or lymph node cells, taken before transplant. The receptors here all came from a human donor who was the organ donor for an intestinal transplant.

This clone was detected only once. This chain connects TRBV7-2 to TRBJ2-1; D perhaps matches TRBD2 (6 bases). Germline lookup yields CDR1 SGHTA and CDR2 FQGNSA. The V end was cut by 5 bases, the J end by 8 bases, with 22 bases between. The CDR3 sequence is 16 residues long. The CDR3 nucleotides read TGTGCCAGCAGCCATTCCGGGCCCGGGGGTTTTGATGAGCAGTTCTTC. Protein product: CASSHSGPGGFDEQFF.

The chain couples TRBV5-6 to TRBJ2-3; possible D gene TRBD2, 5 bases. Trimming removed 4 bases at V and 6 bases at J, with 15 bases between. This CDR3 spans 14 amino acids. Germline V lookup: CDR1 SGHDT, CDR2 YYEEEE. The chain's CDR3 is CASSPGISGDTQYF. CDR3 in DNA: TGTGCCAGCAGCCCGGGAATTAGTGGCGATACGCAGTATTTT.

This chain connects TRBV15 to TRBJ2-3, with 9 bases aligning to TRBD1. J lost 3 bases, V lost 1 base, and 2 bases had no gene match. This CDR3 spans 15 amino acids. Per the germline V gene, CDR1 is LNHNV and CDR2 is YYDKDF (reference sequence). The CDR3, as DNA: TGTGCCACCAGCAGAGTACAGGGGGCTACAGATACGCAGTATTTT. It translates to CATSRVQGATDTQYF.

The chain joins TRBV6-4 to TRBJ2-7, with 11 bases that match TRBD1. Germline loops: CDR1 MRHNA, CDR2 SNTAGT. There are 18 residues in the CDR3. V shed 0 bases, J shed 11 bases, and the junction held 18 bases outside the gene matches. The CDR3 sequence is CASSDSSHSGTGGVRKYV. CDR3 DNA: TGTGCCAGCAGTGACTCGAGTCACTCCGGGACAGGGGGGGTTAGGAAGTACGTC.